The TCR beta chain described here comes from a study of vaccination effects on CD4 cells after COVID-19. Whole-study context: Samples taken from a few convalescent patients early and late after vaccination were obtained. Post-vaccine draws lagged the second dose by a median of 72 days.

Following an approximately ten-day culture, CD4+ T cells were purified. PCR showed that the person got SARS-CoV-2 infection at some point between March and December 2020. Subjects were given two BNT162b2 or mRNA-1273 vaccine doses. A half-volume exchange with IL-2 medium occurred on days 3 and 7. Regarding the study as a whole: Convalescent patients were few in the study, and early post-infection timepoints were absent.

As regards this clone: The antigen is unknown.

CDR3 size: 14 residues. Between the trimmed V and J ends, which lost 5 bases and 2 bases, there was a span of 12 bases. In germline, CDR1 is SEHNR, CDR2 FQNEAQ (reference sequence). Generated by immunoSEQ multiplex PCR, the TCRdb table keeps only in-frame clones and is missing some. Counted here are 35,000 to 55,000 clones, 76% occurring once; the ten biggest clones make up 3% to 4.5%. The rearrangement joins TRBV7-9 to TRBJ2-5, with D perhaps TRBD1 (5 bases). The sample here was CD4+ T cells from PBMCs cultured without peptide, taken after COVID-19 vaccination. The sequence derives from a human donor who had a prior SARS-CoV-2 infection. This chain's CDR3 is CASSRRQIQETQYF. The CDR3, as DNA: TGTGCCAGCAGCCGAAGACAGATTCAAGAGACCCAGTACTTC.